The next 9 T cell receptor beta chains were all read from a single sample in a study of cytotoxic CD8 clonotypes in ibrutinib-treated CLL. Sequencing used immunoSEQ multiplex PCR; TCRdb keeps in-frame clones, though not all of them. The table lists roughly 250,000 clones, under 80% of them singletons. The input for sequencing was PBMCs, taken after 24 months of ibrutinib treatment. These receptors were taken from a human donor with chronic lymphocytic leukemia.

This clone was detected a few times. The CDR3 sequence: CASSLELVSYEQYF. Written as DNA, the CDR3 is TGCGCCAGCAGCTTGGAGCTAGTTTCCTACGAGCAGTACTTC. The genes are TRBV5-1 and TRBJ2-7; D gene uncertain. The V end was cut by 0 bases, the J end by 1 base, with 8 bases between. CDR1 is SGHRS, CDR2 YFSETQ, per germline. The CDR3 has 14 amino acids.

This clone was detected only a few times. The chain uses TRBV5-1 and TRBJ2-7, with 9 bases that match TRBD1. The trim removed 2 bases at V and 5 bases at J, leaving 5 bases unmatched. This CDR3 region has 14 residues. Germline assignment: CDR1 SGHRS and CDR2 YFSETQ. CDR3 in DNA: TGCGCCAGCAGCTTTCTGGGACAGGGCCACGAGCAGTACTTC. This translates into CASSFLGQGHEQYF.

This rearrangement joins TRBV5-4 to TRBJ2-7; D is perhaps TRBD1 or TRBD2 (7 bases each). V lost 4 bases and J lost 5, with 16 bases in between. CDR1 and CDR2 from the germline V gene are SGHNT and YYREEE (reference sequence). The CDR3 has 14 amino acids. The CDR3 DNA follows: TGTGCCAGCAGCCCCAGGGGGAGGGCCCACGAGCAGTACTTC. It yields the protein CASSPRGRAHEQYF.

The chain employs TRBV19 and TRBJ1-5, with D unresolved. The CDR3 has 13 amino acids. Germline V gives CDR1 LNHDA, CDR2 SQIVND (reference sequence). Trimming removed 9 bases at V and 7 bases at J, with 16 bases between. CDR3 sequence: CASSRTPRQPQHF. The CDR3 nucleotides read TGTGCCAGCTCCAGGACCCCGAGGCAGCCCCAGCATTTT.

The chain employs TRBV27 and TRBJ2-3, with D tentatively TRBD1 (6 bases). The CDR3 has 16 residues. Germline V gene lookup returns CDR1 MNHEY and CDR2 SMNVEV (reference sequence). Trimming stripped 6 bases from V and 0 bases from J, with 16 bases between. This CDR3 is CASSLKDRTSTDTQYF. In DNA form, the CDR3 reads TGTGCCAGCAGCCTGAAGGACAGAACCAGCACAGATACGCAGTATTTT.

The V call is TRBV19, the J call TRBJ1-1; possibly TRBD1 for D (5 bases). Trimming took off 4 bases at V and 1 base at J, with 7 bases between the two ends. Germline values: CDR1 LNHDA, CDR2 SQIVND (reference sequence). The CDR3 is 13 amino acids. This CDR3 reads CASSNDRNTEAFF. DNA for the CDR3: TGTGCCAGTAGTAATGACAGGAACACTGAAGCTTTCTTT.

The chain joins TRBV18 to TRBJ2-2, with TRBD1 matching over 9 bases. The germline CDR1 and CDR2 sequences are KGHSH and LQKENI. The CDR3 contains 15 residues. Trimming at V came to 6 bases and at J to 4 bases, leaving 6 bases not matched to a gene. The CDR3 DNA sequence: TGTGCCAGCTCCCCCGGGACAGGGCTCACCGGGGAGCTGTTTTTT. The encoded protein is CASSPGTGLTGELFF.

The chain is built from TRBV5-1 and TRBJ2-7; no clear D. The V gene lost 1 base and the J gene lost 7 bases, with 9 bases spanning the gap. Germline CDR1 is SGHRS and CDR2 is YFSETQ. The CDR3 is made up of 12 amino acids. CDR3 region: CASSLNSKEQYF. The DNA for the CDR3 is TGCGCCAGCAGCTTGAACAGTAAGGAGCAGTACTTC. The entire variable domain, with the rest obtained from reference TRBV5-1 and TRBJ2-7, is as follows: KAGVTQTPRYLIKTRGQQVTLSCSPISGHRSVSWYQQTPGQGLQFLFEYFSETQRNKGNFPGRFSGRQFSNSRSEMNVSTLELGDSALYLCASSLNSKEQYFGPGTRLTVT.

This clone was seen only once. CDR3 sequence reads: CASSLGRTNEKLFF. The DNA of the CDR3 is TGTGCCAGCAGTTTAGGGAGAACTAATGAAAAACTGTTTTTT. This rearrangement joins TRBV2 to TRBJ1-4; D unresolved. The CDR3 covers 14 residues. CDR1 SNHLY and CDR2 FYNNEI come from the germline V gene. The V gene lost 5 bases and the J gene lost 1 base, with 8 bases spanning the gap.